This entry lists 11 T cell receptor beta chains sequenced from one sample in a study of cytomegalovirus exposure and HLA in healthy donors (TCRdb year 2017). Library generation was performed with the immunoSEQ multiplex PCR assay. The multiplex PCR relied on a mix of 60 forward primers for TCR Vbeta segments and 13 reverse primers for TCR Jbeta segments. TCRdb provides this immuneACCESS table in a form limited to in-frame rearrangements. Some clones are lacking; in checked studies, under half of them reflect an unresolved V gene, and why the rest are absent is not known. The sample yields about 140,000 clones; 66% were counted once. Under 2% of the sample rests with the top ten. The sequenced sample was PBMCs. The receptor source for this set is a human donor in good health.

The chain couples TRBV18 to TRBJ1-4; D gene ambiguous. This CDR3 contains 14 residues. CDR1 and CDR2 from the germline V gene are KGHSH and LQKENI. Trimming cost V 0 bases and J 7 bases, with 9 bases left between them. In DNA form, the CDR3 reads TGTGCCAGCTCACCACCTCCGAGAGGTGAAAAACTGTTTTTT. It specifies CASSPPPRGEKLFF.

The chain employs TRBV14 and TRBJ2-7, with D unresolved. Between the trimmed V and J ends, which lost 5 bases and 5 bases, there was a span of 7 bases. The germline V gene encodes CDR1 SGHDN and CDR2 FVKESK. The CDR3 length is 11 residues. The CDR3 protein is CASSEYNEQYF. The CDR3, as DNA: TGTGCCAGCAGCGAATACAACGAGCAGTACTTC.

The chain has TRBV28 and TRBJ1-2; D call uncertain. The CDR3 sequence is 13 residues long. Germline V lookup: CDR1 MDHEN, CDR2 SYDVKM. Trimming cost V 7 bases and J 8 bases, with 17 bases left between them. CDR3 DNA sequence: TGTGCCAGCATCACTAAAGCGACCTCCGGCTACACCTTC. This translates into CASITKATSGYTF.

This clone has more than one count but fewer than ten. The CDR3 sequence is CASSLEGGEHYEQYF. In DNA form, the CDR3 reads TGTGCCAGCAGCTTGGAGGGCGGGGAACACTACGAGCAGTACTTC. J is TRBJ2-7 and V is TRBV5-4, with D possibly matching TRBD2 (6 bases). Trimming cost V 0 bases and J 3 bases, with 13 bases left between them. CDR1 SGHNT and CDR2 YYREEE come from the germline V gene (reference sequence). The CDR3 spans 15 residues.

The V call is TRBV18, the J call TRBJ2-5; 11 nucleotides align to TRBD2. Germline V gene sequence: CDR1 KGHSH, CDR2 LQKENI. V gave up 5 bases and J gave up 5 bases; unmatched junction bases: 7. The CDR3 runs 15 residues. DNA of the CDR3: TGTGCCAGCTCATCGACTAGCGGGATCGGGGAGACCCAGTACTTC. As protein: CASSSTSGIGETQYF.

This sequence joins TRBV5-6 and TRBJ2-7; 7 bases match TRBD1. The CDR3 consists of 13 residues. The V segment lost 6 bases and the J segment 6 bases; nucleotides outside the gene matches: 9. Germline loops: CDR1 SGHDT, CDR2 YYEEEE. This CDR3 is CASTERGGSEQYF. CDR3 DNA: TGTGCCAGCACCGAAAGAGGGGGCTCCGAGCAGTACTTC. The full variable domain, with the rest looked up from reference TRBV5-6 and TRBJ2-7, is DAGVTQSPTHLIKTRGQQVTLRCSPKSGHDTVSWYQQALGQGPQFIFQYYEEEERQRGNFPDRFSGHQFPNYSSELNVNALLLGDSALYLCASTERGGSEQYFGPGTRLTVT.

In nucleotides, the CDR3 is TGTGCCAGCAGCCCCCGGGTGGGAGGGAGTTCTGAAGCTTTCTTT. This encodes CASSPRVGGSSEAFF. The J gene is TRBJ1-1, the V gene TRBV7-2; D not resolved. This CDR3 has 15 residues. Germline CDR1 SGHTA, CDR2 FQGNSA. V lost 5 bases, J lost 6 bases, and 19 bases lay in between.

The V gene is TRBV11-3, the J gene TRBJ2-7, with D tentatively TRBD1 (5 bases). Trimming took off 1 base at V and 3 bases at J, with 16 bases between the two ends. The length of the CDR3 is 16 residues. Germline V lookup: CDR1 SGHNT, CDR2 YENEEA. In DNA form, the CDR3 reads TGTGCCAGCAGCTTAGCCGTGACAGTACCTGACTACGAGCAGTACTTC. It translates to CASSLAVTVPDYEQYF.

CDR3 residues: CASSLTRTGGTSYNEQFF. In nucleotides, the CDR3 is TGTGCCAGCAGTTTAACCCGGACAGGGGGAACCTCCTACAATGAGCAGTTCTTC. V is TRBV28 and J is TRBJ2-1, with 10 nucleotides matching TRBD1. The CDR3 loop spans 18 amino acids. Germline CDR1 is MDHEN and CDR2 is SYDVKM. V trimming: 2 bases; J trimming: 0 bases; junction bases outside the gene matches: 7. Using reference TRBV28 and TRBJ2-1 for the parts outside the CDR3, the full variable domain is DVKVTQSSRYLVKRTGEKVFLECVQDMDHENMFWYRQDPGLGLRLIYFSYDVKMKEKGDIPEGYSVSREKKERFSLILESASTNQTSMYLCASSLTRTGGTSYNEQFFGPGTRLTVL.

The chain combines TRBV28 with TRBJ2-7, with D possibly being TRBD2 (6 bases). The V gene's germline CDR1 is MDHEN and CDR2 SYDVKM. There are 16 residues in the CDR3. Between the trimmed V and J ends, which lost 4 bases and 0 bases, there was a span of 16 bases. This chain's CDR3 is CASSSGWRASSYEQYF. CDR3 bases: TGTGCCAGCAGTTCGGGGTGGAGGGCCAGCTCCTACGAGCAGTACTTC.

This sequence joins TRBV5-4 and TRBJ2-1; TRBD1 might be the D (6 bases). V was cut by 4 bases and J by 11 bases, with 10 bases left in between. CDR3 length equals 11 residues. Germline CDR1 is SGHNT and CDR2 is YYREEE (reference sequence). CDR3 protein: CASSLRGQQFF. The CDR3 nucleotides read TGTGCCAGCAGCCTCAGGGGTCAGCAGTTCTTC.